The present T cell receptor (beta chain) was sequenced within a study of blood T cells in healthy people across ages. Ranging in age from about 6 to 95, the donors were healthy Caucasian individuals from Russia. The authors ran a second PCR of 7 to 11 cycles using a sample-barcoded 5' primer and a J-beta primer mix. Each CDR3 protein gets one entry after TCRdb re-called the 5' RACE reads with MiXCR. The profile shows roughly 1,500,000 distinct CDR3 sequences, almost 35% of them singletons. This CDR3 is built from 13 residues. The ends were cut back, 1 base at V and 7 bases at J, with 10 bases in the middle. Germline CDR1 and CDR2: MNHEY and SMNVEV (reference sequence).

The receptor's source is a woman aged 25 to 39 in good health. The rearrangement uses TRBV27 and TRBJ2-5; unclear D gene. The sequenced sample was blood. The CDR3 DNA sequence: TGTGCCAGCAGTTTATACGCGGAAGGGACCCAGTACTTC. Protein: CASSLYAEGTQYF.